The clone carrying this T cell receptor (beta chain) was recorded a few times. V shed 1 base and J shed 4 bases, with 7 bases lying between them. CDR3 length equals 13 residues. Germline loops: CDR1 MDHEN, CDR2 SYDVKM. This sample is part of a study of control samples from healthy donors and cancer patients. Clones were sequenced by immunoSEQ multiplex PCR, and TCRdb holds only the in-frame ones, with some missing. The data hold 100,000 to 150,000 clones, with about 88% observed a single time. Material for sequencing was blood. The clonotype comes from a man aged 50 or older in good health. The chain employs TRBV28 and TRBJ1-1; the D gene is possibly TRBD1 (5 bases). CDR3 in amino acids: CASSLFGGTEAFF. CDR3 bases: TGTGCCAGCAGTTTATTTGGGGGCACTGAAGCTTTCTTT.